Below, 9 T cell receptor beta chains from the same sample are listed, as sequenced in a study of technical replicates of blood from a few donors. Clones were sequenced by immunoSEQ multiplex PCR, and TCRdb holds only the in-frame ones, with some missing. Of 60,000 or so clones listed, more than 95% were seen once; the top ten hold 0.19%. Sequencing input: T cells isolated from PBMCs. The origin of the receptors is a human donor in good health.

This chain uses TRBV6-5 with TRBJ1-1; D is uncertain. The CDR3 has 13 residues. Germline V gene data show CDR1 as MNHEY and CDR2 as SVGAGI. V dropped 0 bases and J dropped 10 bases, with 12 bases sitting between them. CDR3 loop: CASSYSGGSTAFF. CDR3 in DNA: TGTGCCAGCAGTTACTCTGGCGGCAGCACAGCTTTCTTT.

The rearrangement links TRBV5-4 to TRBJ2-7; D is possibly TRBD2 (6 bases). CDR1 is SGHNT and CDR2 is YYREEE in the germline V gene (reference sequence). Deletions cut 4 bases from V and 0 bases from J, with 14 bases between. This CDR3 is built from 15 residues. CDR3 sequence (DNA): TGTGCCAGCAGCGTTAGCGGAGGACTCTCCTACGAGCAGTACTTC. Translation: CASSVSGGLSYEQYF.

In its sample, this clone was seen a few times. The gene calls are TRBV2 and TRBJ2-7; D is ambiguous. There are 15 residues in the CDR3. Germline V lookup: CDR1 SNHLY, CDR2 FYNNEI. The germline V and J ends were trimmed by 2 bases and 1 base, with 12 bases remaining between them. The CDR3 sequence is CASSETSGVSYEQYF. The DNA of the CDR3 is TGTGCCAGCAGTGAAACGTCTGGAGTTTCCTACGAGCAGTACTTC.

This chain links TRBV30 with TRBJ1-1; possible D gene TRBD1, 6 bases. V lost 3 bases, J lost 6 bases, and 17 bases lay in between. The CDR3 is 14 amino acids. Looked up from germline, CDR1 is GTSNPN and CDR2 is SVGIG (reference sequence). The CDR3 sequence: CAWRSDSESAEAFF. The CDR3 region has the DNA TGTGCCTGGAGGTCGGACAGTGAGTCCGCTGAAGCTTTCTTT.

As DNA, the CDR3 is TGTGCCAGCAGTTACTCTGGGGGGATGAACACTGAAGCTTTCTTT. It specifies CASSYSGGMNTEAFF. The J gene is TRBJ1-1, the V gene TRBV6-5, with TRBD1 as a possible D gene (5 bases). V was pared by 0 bases and J by 0 bases, with 8 bases between. The V gene's germline CDR1 is MNHEY and CDR2 SVGAGI. The CDR3 runs 15 residues.

The chain combines TRBV27 with TRBJ2-2; perhaps TRBD1 as D (5 bases). V lost 4 bases and J 8 bases, leaving 17 bases between the germline ends. Germline lookup yields CDR1 MNHEY and CDR2 SMNVEV (reference sequence). The CDR3 consists of 15 residues. This CDR3 reads CASSYKVGASGELFF. The CDR3 nucleotides are TGTGCCAGCAGTTATAAAGTTGGGGCATCGGGGGAGCTGTTTTTT.

The chain joins TRBV30 to TRBJ2-3; 10 bases are a match to TRBD2. CDR3 length: 16 residues. The ends lost 0 bases at V and 5 bases at J; junction bases unmatched: 8. The germline V gene encodes CDR1 GTSNPN and CDR2 SVGIG (reference sequence). CDR3 sequence: CAWSVGLAGDLDTQYF. As DNA, the CDR3 is TGTGCCTGGAGTGTAGGGCTAGCGGGGGACCTAGATACGCAGTATTTT.

The chain links TRBV7-8 to TRBJ1-1; no clear D. CDR1 is SGHVS, CDR2 FQNEAQ, per germline. The V gene lost 6 bases and the J gene lost 0 bases, with 11 bases spanning the gap. The CDR3 spans 14 residues. The chain's CDR3 is CASRKSRLNTEAFF. The CDR3 DNA follows: TGTGCCAGCAGAAAGAGCAGGCTGAACACTGAAGCTTTCTTT.

The J gene is TRBJ1-1, the V gene TRBV7-6; no definite D call. With 5 bases removed from V and 4 bases from J, the gap between germline ends came to 8 bases. The germline V gene has CDR1 SGHVS and CDR2 FNYEAQ. The CDR3 has 12 residues. The DNA for the CDR3 is TGTGCCAGCAGCGAGGTTCTCACTGAAGCTTTCTTT. Residues: CASSEVLTEAFF. The whole variable domain, remainder taken from reference TRBV7-6 and TRBJ1-1, is GAGVSQSPRYKVTKRGQDVALRCDPISGHVSLYWYRQALGQGPEFLTYFNYEAQQDKSGLPNDRFSAERPEGSISTLTIQRTEQRDSAMYRCASSEVLTEAFFGQGTRLTVV.